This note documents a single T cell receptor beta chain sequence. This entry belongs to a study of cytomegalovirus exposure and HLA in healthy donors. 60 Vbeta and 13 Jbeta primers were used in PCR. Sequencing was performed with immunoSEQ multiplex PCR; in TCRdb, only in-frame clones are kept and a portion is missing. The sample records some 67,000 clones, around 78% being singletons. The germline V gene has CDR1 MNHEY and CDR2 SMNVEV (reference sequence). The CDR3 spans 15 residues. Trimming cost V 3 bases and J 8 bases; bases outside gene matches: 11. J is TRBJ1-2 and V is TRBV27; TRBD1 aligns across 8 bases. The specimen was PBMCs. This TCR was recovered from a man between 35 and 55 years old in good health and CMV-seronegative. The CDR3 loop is CASSFRYTGGWGYTF. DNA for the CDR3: TGTGCCAGCAGTTTCAGATACACAGGGGGTTGGGGCTACACCTTC.